A selection of T cell receptor beta chains follows, all from one sample in a study of blood T cell repertoires in COVID-19. The assay was immunoSEQ multiplex PCR, and TCRdb's table has in-frame clones only and misses some. The table has 350,000 to 450,000 clones, around 85% seen once. Input material: peripheral blood. These receptors were taken from a woman younger than 35 with acute or convalescent COVID-19. Both conserved end residues are part of each CDR3. The D gene is left open where the match is weak. A clone size is listed for some rows: how often the clone was seen (once, few, many), or a class if it is expanded.

clone size,D gene,V gene,J gene,CDR3 DNA,CDR3 protein
NA,TRBD1,TRBV15,TRBJ1-2,TGTGCCACCAGCGACAGGGGGGCGGATCGCTACACCTTC,CATSDRGADRYTF
once,NA,TRBV13,TRBJ1-1,TGTGCCAGCAGCCCCCGGACAGAGAACACTGAAGCTTTCTTT,CASSPRTENTEAFF
NA,NA,TRBV5-1,TRBJ2-2,TGCGCCAGCAGCATGGGGCCCACCAACACCGGGGAGCTGTTTTTT,CASSMGPTNTGELFF
NA,NA,TRBV15,TRBJ1-2,TGTGCCACCAGCAGAGATAGAGCGCAGAGCTATGGCTACACCTTC,CATSRDRAQSYGYTF
NA,TRBD1,TRBV6-5,TRBJ2-1,TGTGCCAGCATTTTGACAGGGGGAATCTACAATGAGCAGTTCTTC,CASILTGGIYNEQFF
NA,NA,TRBV5-1,TRBJ2-7,TGCGCCAGCAGCTTGGTGTCAGGGCAAGATGAGCAGTACTTC,CASSLVSGQDEQYF
NA,NA,TRBV2,TRBJ2-5,TGTGCCAGCAGTGCTCAGGGAGGCGCGGAGACCCAGTACTTC,CASSAQGGAETQYF
NA,NA,TRBV12-5,TRBJ1-4,TGTGCTAGTGGTTTGGCGACAGGTGGAGCTGAAAAACTGTTTTTT,CASGLATGGAEKLFF
NA,NA,TRBV3-1/TRBV3-2,TRBJ2-2,TGTGCCAGCAGCCCCTTACTTAACACCGGGGAGCTGTTTTTT,CASSPLLNTGELFF
NA,NA,TRBV29-1,TRBJ1-5,TGCAGCGTTACGACAGGCGCTAGCAATCAGCCCCAGCATTTT,CSVTTGASNQPQHF
NA,TRBD2,TRBV5-1,TRBJ2-7,TGCGCCAGCAGCTTGATTCAGGGACTAGTCGTCCCCTACGAGCAGTACTTC,CASSLIQGLVVPYEQYF
NA,NA,TRBV12-3/TRBV12-4,TRBJ2-1,TGTGCCAGCACCCAGAGGATATACAATGAGCAGTTCTTC,CASTQRIYNEQFF
NA,NA,TRBV10-3,TRBJ1-4,TGTGCCATCCGAGACAGAGAAACAAATGAAAAACTGTTTTTT,CAIRDRETNEKLFF
NA,NA,TRBV10-2,TRBJ1-3,TGCGCCAGCAGTAAGCCTGGAAACACCATATATTTT,CASSKPGNTIYF
once,NA,TRBV24-1,TRBJ2-3,TGTGCCACCAGTGTTGGGGCTAGCGCATCCGATACGCAGTATTTT,CATSVGASASDTQYF
NA,NA,TRBV27,TRBJ2-7,TGTGCCAGCAGGGCCTCGGGTTTGACCCCCACGGTCGAGCAGTACTTC,CASRASGLTPTVEQYF
NA,TRBD1,TRBV25-1,TRBJ1-4,TGTGCCAGCAGTGATGACAGGGTGAGAGGAAAACTGTTTTTT,CASSDDRVRGKLFF
NA,NA,TRBV4-1,TRBJ1-4,TGCGCCAGCAGACTCGACGGACTGCCAAATGAAAAACTGTTTTTT,CASRLDGLPNEKLFF
NA,NA,TRBV11-2,TRBJ1-3,TGTGCCAGCAGTATTGCCGGGCTCGGGGGAGGTTGGATTGGAAACACCATATATTTT,CASSIAGLGGGWIGNTIYF
NA,TRBD2,TRBV28,TRBJ2-1,TGTGCCAGCAGTCCCGGACTAGCGGGAGTACGTGAGCAGTTCTTC,CASSPGLAGVREQFF
few,TRBD2,TRBV5-1,TRBJ2-3,TGCGCCAGCAATGTAGCGGGGGGTACAGATACGCAGTATTTT,CASNVAGGTDTQYF
few,TRBD2,TRBV28,TRBJ2-1,TGTGCCAGCAAGACTAGCGGGAGGGACTCATACAATGAGCAGTTCTTC,CASKTSGRDSYNEQFF